The table lists the clone carrying this T cell receptor beta chain with many counts. Its target is unknown. CDR3 length: 13 residues. Germline CDR1 and CDR2: SQVTM and ANQGSEA. Trimming left V 4 bases short and J 0 bases short, with 10 bases between. Documented time point: patch test 3, about 24 weeks after DPC sensitization. Treatment reported: therapeutic diphenylcyclopropenone sensitization with weekly scalp DPC. Unfractionated whole blood was the source from which total RNA was extracted. This specimen comes from a study of human T cells and chemical hapten exposure. The study's findings and limits: Because they had alopecia, donors may respond immunologically unlike healthy people.

TCRdb re-analysed the RACE reads in MiXCR, keeping a single row per CDR3 protein. The data hold 95,000 to 150,000 distinct CDR3 sequences, with about 11% observed a single time. The rearrangement uses TRBV29-1 and TRBJ2-7; no clear D gene. This material consisted of whole blood, taken in connection with sensitization to the hapten diphenylcyclopropenone (DPC). The sequence derives from a woman in her fifties or sixties with alopecia areata. Some clones in this sample may be carry-over from other donors' samples. In DNA form, the CDR3 reads TGCAGCGTTGGGGTCACAACCTCCTACGAGCAGTACTTC. Its translation: CSVGVTTSYEQYF.